This TCR beta chain was identified in a study of blood T cell repertoires in COVID-19. The wider study: Collection of acute and convalescent COVID-19 samples took place in the United States, Italy and Spain. Sources were T cells, B-cell-depleted T cells, or PBMCs; the material itself was cDNA or gDNA.

In the original processing: Quantification of nucleated cells was approximated via reference gene primer amplification. Sequencing was performed with immunoSEQ multiplex PCR; in TCRdb, only in-frame clones are kept and a portion is missing. The V and J calls and the clone size are those of that table, but D and trimming were determined from the DNA. Among more than 90,000 clones, 85% were seen once, and the ten largest hold about 1.8%. The CDR3 is made up of 17 amino acids. Germline V gene lookup returns CDR1 SGHRS and CDR2 YFSETQ. V gave up 4 bases and J gave up 2 bases; unmatched junction bases: 13.

The chain has TRBV5-1 and TRBJ1-2; 8 nucleotides line up with TRBD1. The sequence came from a woman in her 70s with active or convalescent COVID-19. Specimen: peripheral blood. CDR3 DNA: TGCGCCAGCAGCCTAAAAGGCGGACAGGGAGGGAACTATGGCTACACCTTC. As protein: CASSLKGGQGGNYGYTF. The whole variable domain, remainder taken from reference TRBV5-1 and TRBJ1-2, is KAGVTQTPRYLIKTRGQQVTLSCSPISGHRSVSWYQQTPGQGLQFLFEYFSETQRNKGNFPGRFSGRQFSNSRSEMNVSTLELGDSALYLCASSLKGGQGGNYGYTFGSGTRLTVV.